This TCR beta chain is from a study of cytotoxic CD8 clonotypes in ibrutinib-treated CLL. Study background: Results showed 25 or so partial and 2 complete responses; following median approximately 68 months, approximately 15 remained remitted, roughly 12 advanced. Whole-study findings and limits: Ibrutinib response saw clonality rise, and progression saw it return toward baseline. Progressing and sustained-remission patients had different sampling times.

Measured with immunoSEQ multiplex PCR; TCRdb has only the in-frame clones, and not every one. The sample contains tens of thousands of clones, roughly 86% of which appear only once. Of note for this clone: The antigen is unknown.

The V end was cut by 1 base, the J end by 0 bases, with 22 bases between. The CDR3 extends over 19 amino acids. The germline CDR1 and CDR2 sequences are MGHRA and YSYEKL. This clonotype originated in a human donor with chronic lymphocytic leukemia. V and J are TRBV4-1 and TRBJ2-7, with D uncertain. The input for sequencing was PBMCs, taken before ibrutinib treatment. Here the CDR3 DNA reads TGCGCCAGCAGCCAAGGTTCATGGTTGGTAGGAGCCCACTCCTACGAGCAGTACTTC. Protein sequence: CASSQGSWLVGAHSYEQYF.